Listed here is a single T cell receptor (beta chain). A junction boundary mismatches the germline segment, possibly from a read error. CDR1 SGHRS and CDR2 YFSETQ come from the germline V gene. The CDR3 totals 18 residues. Using a constant-region primer together with ProtoScript II reverse transcriptase, TCR beta cDNA was made from 500 ng of total RNA. Construction of TCR beta libraries relied on three successive nested multiplex PCR rounds employing slightly modified ARM-PCR. The opening two PCR rounds, nine to eleven cycles each, paired TRBV1-TRBV30 forward primers with a C-beta reverse primer. TCRdb itself ran the multiplex PCR reads through MiXCR, one entry per CDR3 protein. Among some 120,000 distinct CDR3 sequences listed, 50% to 70% were seen once. Co-extracting RNA and DNA was done with about 20-34 mg of unsorted bulk tissue as input. This specimen belongs to a study of tumor-infiltrating lymphocytes in primary liver carcinoma.

The TCR was taken from a woman aged 55-70 years with primary liver carcinoma and hepatitis B virus infection. The chain employs TRBV5-1 and TRBJ1-2, with 7 positions matching TRBD1. Sequencing used liver tumor tissue from sampling region 1. Subset meaning: tumor region T1, superior pole. The CDR3 DNA follows: TGCGCCAGCAGTCCGAATCCAGGGGGGACGAATCTTAACTATGGCAACGCCTTC. It translates to CASSPNPGGTNLNYGNAF.